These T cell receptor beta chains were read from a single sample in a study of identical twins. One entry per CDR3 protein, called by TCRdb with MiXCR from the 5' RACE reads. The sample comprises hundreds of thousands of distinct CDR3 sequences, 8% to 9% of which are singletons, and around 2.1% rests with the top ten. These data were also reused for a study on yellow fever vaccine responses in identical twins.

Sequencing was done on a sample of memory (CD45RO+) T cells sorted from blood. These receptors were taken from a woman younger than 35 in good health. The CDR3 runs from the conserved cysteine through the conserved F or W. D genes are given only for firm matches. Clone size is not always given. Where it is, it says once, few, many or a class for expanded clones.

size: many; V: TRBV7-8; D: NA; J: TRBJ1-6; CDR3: CASSFGKNTPLHF; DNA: TGTGCCAGCAGCTTCGGGAAGAATACACCCCTCCACTTT
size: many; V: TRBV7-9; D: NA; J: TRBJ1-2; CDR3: CASSSAGGIYGYTF; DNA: TGTGCCAGCAGCTCCGCTGGGGGTATCTATGGCTACACCTTC
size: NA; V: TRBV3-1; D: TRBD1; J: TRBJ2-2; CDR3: CASSQEGQGRGELFF; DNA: TGTGCCAGCAGCCAAGAGGGACAGGGAAGAGGGGAGCTGTTTTTT
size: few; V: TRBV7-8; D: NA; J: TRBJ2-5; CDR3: CASRIEDGGLGTQETQYF; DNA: TGTGCCAGCAGGATCGAAGATGGGGGACTGGGGACACAAGAGACCCAGTACTTC
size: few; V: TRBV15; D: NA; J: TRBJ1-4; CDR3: CATSRDRTTNEKLFF; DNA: TGTGCCACCAGCAGAGATCGTACTACTAATGAAAAACTGTTTTTT
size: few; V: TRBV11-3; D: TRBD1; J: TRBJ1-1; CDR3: CASSLGQGLGTEAFF; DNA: TGTGCCAGCAGCTTGGGACAGGGTTTGGGCACTGAAGCTTTCTTT
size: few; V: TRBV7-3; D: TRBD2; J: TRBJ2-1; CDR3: CASSLTPLAGGGYNEQFF; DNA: TGTGCCAGCAGCTTAACCCCCCTAGCGGGAGGGGGTTACAATGAGCAGTTCTTC
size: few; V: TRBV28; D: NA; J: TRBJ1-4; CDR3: CASSTLPGLEKLFF; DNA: TGTGCCAGCAGCACCCTACCGGGCCTCGAAAAACTGTTTTTT
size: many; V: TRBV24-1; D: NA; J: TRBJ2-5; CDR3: CATSDTGDRGETQYF; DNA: TGTGCCACCAGTGATACCGGGGACCGTGGGGAGACCCAGTACTTC
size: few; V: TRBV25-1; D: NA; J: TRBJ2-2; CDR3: CASSDRDAGELFF; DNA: TGTGCCAGCAGTGACAGGGATGCCGGGGAGCTGTTTTTT
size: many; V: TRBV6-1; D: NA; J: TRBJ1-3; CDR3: CASSRLGANSGNTIYF; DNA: TGTGCCAGCAGCAGACTGGGGGCAAACTCTGGAAACACCATATATTTT
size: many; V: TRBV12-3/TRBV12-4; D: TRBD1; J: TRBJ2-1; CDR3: CASSNRDRRNEQFF; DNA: TGTGCCAGCAGTAACCGGGACAGAAGGAATGAGCAGTTCTTC
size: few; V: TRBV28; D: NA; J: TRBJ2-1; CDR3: CATGTYNEQFF; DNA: TGTGCCACAGGTACTTACAATGAGCAGTTCTTC
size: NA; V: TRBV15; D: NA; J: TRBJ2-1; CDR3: CATSRDRLVVGNEQFF; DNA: TGTGCCACCAGCAGAGATAGGCTAGTTGTCGGTAATGAGCAGTTCTTC
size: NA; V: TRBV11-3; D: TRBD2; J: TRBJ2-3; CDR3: CASSLTSEHTDTQYF; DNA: TGTGCCAGCAGCCTTACTAGCGAACACACAGATACGCAGTATTTT
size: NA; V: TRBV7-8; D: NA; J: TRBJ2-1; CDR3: CASSLASGLGGNEQFF; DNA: TGTGCCAGCAGCTTAGCGTCGGGGCTGGGCGGGAATGAGCAGTTCTTC
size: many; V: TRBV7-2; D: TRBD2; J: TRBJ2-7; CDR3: CASSLESSGFYEQYF; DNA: TGTGCCAGCAGCTTAGAGTCTAGCGGGTTTTACGAGCAGTACTTC
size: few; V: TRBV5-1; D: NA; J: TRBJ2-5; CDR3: CASSLEPGEETQYF; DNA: TGCGCCAGCAGCTTGGAACCAGGGGAAGAGACCCAGTACTTC
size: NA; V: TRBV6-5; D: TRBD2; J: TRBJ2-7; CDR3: CASSYSTSAYEQYF; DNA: TGTGCCAGCAGTTACTCGACTAGCGCCTACGAGCAGTACTTC
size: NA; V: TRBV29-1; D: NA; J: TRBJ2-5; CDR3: CSAGTPPETQYF; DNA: TGCAGCGCAGGGACACCCCCTGAGACCCAGTACTTC
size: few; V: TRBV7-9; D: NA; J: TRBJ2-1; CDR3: CASSHMAGQYNEQFF; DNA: TGTGCCAGCAGCCACATGGCGGGACAGTACAATGAGCAGTTCTTC
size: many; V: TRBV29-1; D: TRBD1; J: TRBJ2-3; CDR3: CSVVRDRTVTDTQYF; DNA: TGCAGCGTAGTCCGGGACAGGACCGTCACAGATACGCAGTATTTT
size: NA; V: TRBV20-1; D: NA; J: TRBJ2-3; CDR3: CSARWGTDTQYF; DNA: TGCAGTGCTAGGTGGGGCACAGATACGCAGTATTTT
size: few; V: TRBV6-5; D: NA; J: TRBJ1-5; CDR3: CASSYSGRNQPQHF; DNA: TGTGCCAGCAGTTACTCGGGGCGCAATCAGCCCCAGCATTTT
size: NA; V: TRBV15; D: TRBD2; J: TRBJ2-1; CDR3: CATSSRLAGLSNEQFF; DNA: TGTGCCACCAGCTCCAGACTAGCGGGACTTTCGAATGAGCAGTTCTTC
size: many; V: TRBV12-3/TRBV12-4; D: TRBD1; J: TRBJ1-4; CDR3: CASSPKDRGGGKLFF; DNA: TGTGCCAGCAGCCCAAAGGACAGGGGTGGTGGAAAACTGTTTTTT
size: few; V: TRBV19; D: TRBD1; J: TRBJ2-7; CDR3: CASSIVGDRVYEQYF; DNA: TGTGCCAGTAGTATAGTAGGGGACAGGGTCTACGAGCAGTACTTC
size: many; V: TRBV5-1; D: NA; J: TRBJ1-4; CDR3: CASSQFRGSSEKLFF; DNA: TGCGCCAGCAGCCAATTCAGAGGTTCGAGCGAAAAACTGTTTTTT
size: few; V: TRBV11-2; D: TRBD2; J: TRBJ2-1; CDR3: CASSLPRAGLAGRNSYNEQFF; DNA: TGTGCCAGCAGCCTCCCCCGGGCTGGACTAGCGGGCCGGAACTCCTACAATGAGCAGTTCTTC
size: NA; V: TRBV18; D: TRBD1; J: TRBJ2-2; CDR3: CASSAVHIGTANTGELFF; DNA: TGTGCCAGCTCAGCCGTGCACATTGGGACAGCGAACACCGGGGAGCTGTTTTTT
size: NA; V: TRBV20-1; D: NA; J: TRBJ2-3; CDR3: CSARDPPDTQYF; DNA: TGCAGTGCTAGAGACCCGCCAGATACGCAGTATTTT
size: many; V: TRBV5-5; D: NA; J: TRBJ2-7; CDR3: CASSWTDYEQYF; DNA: TGTGCCAGCAGCTGGACGGACTACGAGCAGTACTTC
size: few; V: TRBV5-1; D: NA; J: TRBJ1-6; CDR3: CASSLEALNSPLHF; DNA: TGCGCCAGCAGCTTGGAGGCGCTCAATTCACCCCTCCACTTT
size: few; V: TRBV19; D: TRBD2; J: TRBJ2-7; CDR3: CASRTGPSGNYEQYF; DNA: TGTGCCAGCCGGACCGGTCCTAGCGGAAACTACGAGCAGTACTTC
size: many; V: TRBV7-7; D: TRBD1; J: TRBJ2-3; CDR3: CASSSGTDTDTQYF; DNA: TGTGCCAGCAGCTCTGGGACAGACACAGATACGCAGTATTTT
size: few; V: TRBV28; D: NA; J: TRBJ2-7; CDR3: CASRQGPYEQYF; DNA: TGTGCCAGCAGACAGGGACCCTACGAGCAGTACTTC
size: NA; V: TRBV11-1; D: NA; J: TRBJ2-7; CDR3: CASNLGQGGEQYF; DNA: TGTGCCAGCAACCTCGGGCAGGGCGGCGAGCAGTACTTC
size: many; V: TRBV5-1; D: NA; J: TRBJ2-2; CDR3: CASSLGAFTGELFF; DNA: TGCGCCAGCAGCTTGGGCGCTTTCACCGGGGAGCTGTTTTTT
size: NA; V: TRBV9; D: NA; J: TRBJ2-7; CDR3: CASSVGVRGGTYEQYF; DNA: TGTGCCAGCAGCGTAGGGGTCAGGGGGGGCACCTACGAGCAGTACTTC
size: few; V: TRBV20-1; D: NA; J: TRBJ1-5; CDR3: CSASTGYSNQPQHF; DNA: TGCAGTGCTAGTACGGGTTATAGCAATCAGCCCCAGCATTTT
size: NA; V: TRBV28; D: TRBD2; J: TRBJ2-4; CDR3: CASSPPLAGPGGRYF; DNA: TGTGCCAGCAGTCCACCCCTAGCGGGCCCTGGCGGGCGGTACTTC
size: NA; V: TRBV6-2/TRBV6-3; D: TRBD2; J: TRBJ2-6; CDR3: CASSLLSSGRATLSGANVLTF; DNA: TGTGCCAGCAGTCTTTTGTCTAGCGGGAGGGCTACGCTCTCTGGGGCCAACGTCCTGACTTTC
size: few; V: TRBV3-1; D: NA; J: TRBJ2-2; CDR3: CASTLGSNTGELFF; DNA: TGTGCCAGCACCCTCGGGTCGAACACCGGGGAGCTGTTTTTT